Below are 10 T cell receptor beta chains sequenced from a single sample in a study of shared clonotypes between healthy human individuals. The method was immunoSEQ multiplex PCR; TCRdb's version includes in-frame clones alone and lacks a portion of them. The sample yields under 1,100,000 clones, 60% to 80% seen once. The sample comprised memory CD4+ T cells sorted from blood. Subset meaning: CD45RA-negative fraction. The receptors derive from a young man in good health.

This clone was observed once. The rearrangement links TRBV19 to TRBJ1-4; 9 nucleotides match TRBD1. Germline-derived CDR1 and CDR2 are LNHDA and SQIVND (reference sequence). J was trimmed by 6 bases and V by 8 bases; bases with no gene match: 7. The CDR3 spans 14 residues. CDR3 loop: CASVQGAGYEKLFF. The CDR3 DNA follows: TGTGCCAGTGTACAGGGGGCGGGGTATGAAAAACTGTTTTTT.

This clone was seen more than once but under ten times. The chain combines TRBV6-5 with TRBJ2-1; D call uncertain. CDR3 size: 12 residues. Germline V lookup: CDR1 MNHEY, CDR2 SVGAGI. The V end was cut by 5 bases, the J end by 5 bases, with 7 bases between. The CDR3 spells CASSARDNEQFF. For the CDR3, the DNA is TGTGCCAGCAGTGCGCGAGACAATGAGCAGTTCTTC.

This chain joins TRBV2 and TRBJ2-4; TRBD2 matches 9 bases. This CDR3 spans 15 amino acids. From germline, CDR1 is SNHLY and CDR2 FYNNEI. V gave up 6 bases and J gave up 8 bases; unmatched junction bases: 11. The CDR3: CASRRLADPGDIQYF. Here the CDR3 DNA reads TGTGCCAGCAGACGACTAGCGGACCCTGGGGACATTCAGTACTTC.

V gene TRBV18 combines with J gene TRBJ2-7; 7 bases fit TRBD2. Germline lookup yields CDR1 KGHSH and CDR2 LQKENI. Trimming removed 6 bases from V and 6 bases from J; junction bases left unmatched: 17. The CDR3 consists of 16 residues. The CDR3 loop is CASSKGEGVLLGEQYF. DNA for the CDR3: TGTGCCAGCTCTAAAGGGGAGGGCGTTCTCTTAGGCGAGCAGTACTTC.

The genes are TRBV6-1 and TRBJ2-7; no definite D call. V was trimmed by 5 bases and J by 4 bases, leaving 6 bases between them. There are 11 residues in the CDR3. In germline, CDR1 is MNHNS, CDR2 SASEGT. Here the CDR3 reads CASSRLYEQYF. CDR3 in DNA: TGTGCCAGCAGTAGATTATACGAGCAGTACTTC.

The chain carries TRBV7-9 and TRBJ1-2; no reliable D call. The CDR3 has 14 residues. CDR1 is SEHNR, CDR2 FQNEAQ, per germline (reference sequence). Trimming removed 5 bases at V and 0 bases at J, with 10 bases between. The DNA of the CDR3 is TGTGCCAGCAGCCGATCCGGGTCTAACTATGGCTACACCTTC. As protein: CASSRSGSNYGYTF.

The V gene is TRBV5-1, the J gene TRBJ2-5, with a weak D call TRBD2 (6 bases). CDR1 and CDR2 from the germline V gene are SGHRS and YFSETQ. The CDR3 totals 14 residues. V was shortened by 3 bases and J by 6 bases, with 15 bases between the two germline ends. CDR3 amino acids: CASSSPGSGKTQYF. In DNA, the CDR3 is TGCGCCAGCAGCTCCCCCGGGAGCGGAAAGACCCAGTACTTC.

This chain connects TRBV5-1 to TRBJ2-3; D is perhaps TRBD1 or TRBD2 (5 bases each). V gave up 1 base and J gave up 2 bases, with 14 bases separating them. The CDR3 covers 16 residues. CDR1 is SGHRS and CDR2 is YFSETQ in the germline V gene. In DNA, the CDR3 is TGCGCCAGCAGCTTGCCCTCCGGGGACCCCACAGATACGCAGTATTTT. As protein: CASSLPSGDPTDTQYF.

This clone was seen a single time. This specimen includes other DNA sequences encoding the same CDR3. The chain joins TRBV5-1 to TRBJ2-7; TRBD2 might be the D (5 bases). Trimming took off 2 bases at V and 2 bases at J, with 8 bases between the two ends. CDR1 is SGHRS, CDR2 YFSETQ, per germline. This CDR3 spans 13 amino acids. The CDR3 nucleotides are TGCGCCAGCAGCTTAGAGGGCGCCTACGAGCAGTACTTC. Translation: CASSLEGAYEQYF.

The rearrangement uses TRBV18 and TRBJ1-3; no clear D gene. CDR1 is KGHSH and CDR2 is LQKENI in the germline V gene. V was shortened by 1 base and J by 4 bases, with 11 bases between the two germline ends. The CDR3 extends over 15 amino acids. The CDR3 coding sequence is TGTGCCAGCTCACCACGGGCCGCCCAGGGAAACACCATATATTTT. Encoded protein: CASSPRAAQGNTIYF.